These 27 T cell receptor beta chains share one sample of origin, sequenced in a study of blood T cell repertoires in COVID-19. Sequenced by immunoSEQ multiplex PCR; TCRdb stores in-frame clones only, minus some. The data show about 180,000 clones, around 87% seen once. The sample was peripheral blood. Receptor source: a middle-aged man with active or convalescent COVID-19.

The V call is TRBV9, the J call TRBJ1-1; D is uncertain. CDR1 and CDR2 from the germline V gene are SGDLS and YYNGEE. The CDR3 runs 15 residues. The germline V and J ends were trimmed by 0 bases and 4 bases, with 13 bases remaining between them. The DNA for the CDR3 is TGTGCCAGCAGCGTAGGGACTATCGGGAGCACTGAAGCTTTCTTT. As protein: CASSVGTIGSTEAFF. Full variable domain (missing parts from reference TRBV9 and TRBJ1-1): DSGVTQTPKHLITATGQRVTLRCSPRSGDLSVYWYQQSLDQGLQFLIQYYNGEERAKGNILERFSAQQFPDLHSELNLSSLELGDSALYFCASSVGTIGSTEAFFGQGTRLTVV.

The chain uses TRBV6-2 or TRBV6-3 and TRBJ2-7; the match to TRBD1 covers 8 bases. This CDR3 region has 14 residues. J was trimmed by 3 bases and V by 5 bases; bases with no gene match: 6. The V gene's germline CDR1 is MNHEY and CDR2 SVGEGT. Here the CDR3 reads CASSRETGVYEQYF. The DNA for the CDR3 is TGTGCCAGCAGTCGAGAGACAGGGGTCTACGAGCAGTACTTC.

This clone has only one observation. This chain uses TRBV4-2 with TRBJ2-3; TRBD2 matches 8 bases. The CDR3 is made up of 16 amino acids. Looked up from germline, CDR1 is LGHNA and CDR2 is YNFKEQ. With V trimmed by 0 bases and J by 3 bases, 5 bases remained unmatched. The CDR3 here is CASSQDRGGGTDTQYF. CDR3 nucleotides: TGTGCCAGCAGCCAAGATCGGGGCGGGGGGACAGATACGCAGTATTTT.

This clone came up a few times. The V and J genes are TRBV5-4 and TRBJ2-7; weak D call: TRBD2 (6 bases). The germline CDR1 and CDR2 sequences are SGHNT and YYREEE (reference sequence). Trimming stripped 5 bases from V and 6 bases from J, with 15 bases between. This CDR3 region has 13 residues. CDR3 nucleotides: TGTGCCAGCAGGGCGGGGTGGGGAGGCGAGCAGTACTTC. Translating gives CASRAGWGGEQYF.

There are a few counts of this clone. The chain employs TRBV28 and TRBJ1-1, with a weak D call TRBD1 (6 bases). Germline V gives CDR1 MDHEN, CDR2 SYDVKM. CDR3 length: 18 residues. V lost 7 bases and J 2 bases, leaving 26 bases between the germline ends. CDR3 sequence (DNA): TGTGCCAGCACCCTGACCGGGACTCAGGGCGGGGGCAACACTGAAGCTTTCTTT. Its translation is CASTLTGTQGGGNTEAFF.

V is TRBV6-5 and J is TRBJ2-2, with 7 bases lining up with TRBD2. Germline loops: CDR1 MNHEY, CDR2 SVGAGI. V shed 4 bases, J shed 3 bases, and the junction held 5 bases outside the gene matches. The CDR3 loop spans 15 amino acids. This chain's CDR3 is CASSWGGVDTGELFF. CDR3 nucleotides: TGTGCCAGCAGTTGGGGGGGGGTCGACACCGGGGAGCTGTTTTTT.

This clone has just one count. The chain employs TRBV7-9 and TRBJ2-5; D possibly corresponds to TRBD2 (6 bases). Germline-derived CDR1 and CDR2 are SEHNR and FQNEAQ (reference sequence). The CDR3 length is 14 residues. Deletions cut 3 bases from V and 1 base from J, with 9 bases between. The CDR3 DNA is TGTGCCAGCAGCTTTCCCGGGGGCCAAGAGACCCAGTACTTC. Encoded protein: CASSFPGGQETQYF.

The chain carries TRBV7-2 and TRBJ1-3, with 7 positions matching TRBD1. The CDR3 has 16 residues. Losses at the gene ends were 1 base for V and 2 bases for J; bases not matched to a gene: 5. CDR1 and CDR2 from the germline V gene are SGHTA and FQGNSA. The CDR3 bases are TGTGCCAGCAGCTTAGGAAACAGGGGCGCTGGAAACACCATATATTTT. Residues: CASSLGNRGAGNTIYF.

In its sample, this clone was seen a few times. CDR3 DNA sequence: TGTGCCAGCAGTTCAAAGGACAGGGCCAGTCCCTACAATGAGCAGTTCTTC. It codes for CASSSKDRASPYNEQFF. V is TRBV27 and J is TRBJ2-1; 8 bases are shared with TRBD1. Germline values: CDR1 MNHEY, CDR2 SMNVEV (reference sequence). Germline trimming cut 4 bases from V and 2 bases from J; bases unmatched to any gene: 10. This CDR3 is 17 amino acids long.

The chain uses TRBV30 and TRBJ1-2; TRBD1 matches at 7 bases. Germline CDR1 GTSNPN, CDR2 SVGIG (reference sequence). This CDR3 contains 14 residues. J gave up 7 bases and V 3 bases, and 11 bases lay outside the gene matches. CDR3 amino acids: CAWSITQGGTGYTF. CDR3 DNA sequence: TGTGCCTGGAGCATCACTCAGGGGGGTACTGGCTACACCTTC.

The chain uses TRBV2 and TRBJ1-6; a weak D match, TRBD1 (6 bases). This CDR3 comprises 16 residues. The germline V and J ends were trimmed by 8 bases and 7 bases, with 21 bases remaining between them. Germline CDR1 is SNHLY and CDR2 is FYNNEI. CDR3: CASGSTGSSGNSPLHF. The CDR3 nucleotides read TGTGCCAGCGGAAGTACAGGGTCCTCCGGGAATTCACCCCTCCACTTT.

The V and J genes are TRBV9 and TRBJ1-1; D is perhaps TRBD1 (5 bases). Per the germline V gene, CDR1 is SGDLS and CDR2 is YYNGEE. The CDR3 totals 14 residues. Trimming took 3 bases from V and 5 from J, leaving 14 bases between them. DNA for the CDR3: TGTGCCAGCAGCGAGACGGGGGGAGGAACTGAAGCTTTCTTT. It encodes CASSETGGGTEAFF.

The CDR3 loop reads CASSQDRQIQETQYF. Written as DNA, the CDR3 is TGCGCCAGCAGCCAAGATCGACAGATCCAAGAGACCCAGTACTTC. The J gene is TRBJ2-5, the V gene TRBV4-1; TRBD1 is a possible D gene (5 bases). V was cut by 0 bases and J by 1 base, with 9 bases left in between. Germline loops: CDR1 MGHRA, CDR2 YSYEKL. The CDR3 has 15 residues.

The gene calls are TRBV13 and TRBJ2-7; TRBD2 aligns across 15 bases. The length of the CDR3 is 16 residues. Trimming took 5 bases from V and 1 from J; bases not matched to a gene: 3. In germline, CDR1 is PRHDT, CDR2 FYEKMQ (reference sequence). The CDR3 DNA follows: TGTGCCAGCAGCCTGGGACTAGCGGGGGGATCCTACGAGCAGTACTTC. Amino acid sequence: CASSLGLAGGSYEQYF.

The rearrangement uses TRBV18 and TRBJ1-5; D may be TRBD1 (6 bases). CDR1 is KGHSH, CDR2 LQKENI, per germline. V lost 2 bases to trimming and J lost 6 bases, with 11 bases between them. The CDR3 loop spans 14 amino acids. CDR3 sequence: CASSPGGQGQPQHF. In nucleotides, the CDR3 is TGTGCCAGCTCACCAGGGGGCCAGGGTCAGCCCCAGCATTTT. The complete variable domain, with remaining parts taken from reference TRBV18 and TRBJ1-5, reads NAGVMQNPRHLVRRRGQEARLRCSPMKGHSHVYWYRQLPEEGLKFMVYLQKENIIDESGMPKERFSAEFPKEGPSILRIQQVVRGDSAAYFCASSPGGQGQPQHFGDGTRLSIL.

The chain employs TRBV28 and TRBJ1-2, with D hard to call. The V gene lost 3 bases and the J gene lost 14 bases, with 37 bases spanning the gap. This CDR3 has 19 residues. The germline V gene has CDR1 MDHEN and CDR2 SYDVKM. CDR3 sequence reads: CASSLFSPAGIWRSTLGTF. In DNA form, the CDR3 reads TGTGCCAGCAGTTTGTTCAGTCCGGCCGGGATCTGGCGGTCAACCTTGGGGACCTTC.

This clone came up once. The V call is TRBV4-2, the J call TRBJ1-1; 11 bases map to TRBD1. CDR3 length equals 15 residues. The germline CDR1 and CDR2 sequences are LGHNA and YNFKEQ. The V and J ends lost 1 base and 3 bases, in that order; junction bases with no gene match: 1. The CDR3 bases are TGTGCCAGCAGCCAAGGGACAGGGGGCTACACTGAAGCTTTCTTT. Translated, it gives CASSQGTGGYTEAFF.

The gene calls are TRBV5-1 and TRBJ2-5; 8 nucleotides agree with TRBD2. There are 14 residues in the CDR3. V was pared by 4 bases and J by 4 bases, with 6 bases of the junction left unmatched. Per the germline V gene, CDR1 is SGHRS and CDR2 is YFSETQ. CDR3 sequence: CASSLGLEGETQYF. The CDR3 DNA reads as TGCGCCAGCAGCCTGGGACTAGAGGGAGAGACCCAGTACTTC.

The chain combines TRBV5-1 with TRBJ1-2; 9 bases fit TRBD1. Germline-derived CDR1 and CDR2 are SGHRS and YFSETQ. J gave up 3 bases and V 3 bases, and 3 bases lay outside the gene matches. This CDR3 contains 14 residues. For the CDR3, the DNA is TGCGCCAGCAGCTCGGGACAGGGCCACTATGGCTACACCTTC. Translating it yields CASSSGQGHYGYTF.

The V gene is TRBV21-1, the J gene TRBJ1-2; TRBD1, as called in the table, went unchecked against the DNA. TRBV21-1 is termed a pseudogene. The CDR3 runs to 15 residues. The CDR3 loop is CASNQLSTGVYGYTF. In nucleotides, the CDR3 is TGTGCCAGCAACCAATTAAGCACAGGGGTCTATGGCTACACCTTC.

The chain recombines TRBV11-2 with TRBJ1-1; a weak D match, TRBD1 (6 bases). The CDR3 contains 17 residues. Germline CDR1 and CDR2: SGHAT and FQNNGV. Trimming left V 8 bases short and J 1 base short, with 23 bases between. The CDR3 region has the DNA TGTGCCAGCGCACCCCCCCCCTGGGGACACCAGAACACTGAAGCTTTCTTT. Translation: CASAPPPWGHQNTEAFF.

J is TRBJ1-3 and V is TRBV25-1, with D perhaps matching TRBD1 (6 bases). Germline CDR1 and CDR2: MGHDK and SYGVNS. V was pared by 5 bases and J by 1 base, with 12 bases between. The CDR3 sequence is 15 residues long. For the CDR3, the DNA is TGTGCCAGCAGTCAGACAGGACGATCTGGAAACACCATATATTTT. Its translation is CASSQTGRSGNTIYF.

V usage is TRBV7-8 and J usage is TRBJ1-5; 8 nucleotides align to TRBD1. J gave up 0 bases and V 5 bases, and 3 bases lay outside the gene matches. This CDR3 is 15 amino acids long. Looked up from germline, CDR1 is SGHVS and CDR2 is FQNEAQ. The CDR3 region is CASSGDRYSNQPQHF. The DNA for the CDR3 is TGTGCCAGCAGCGGGGACAGGTATAGCAATCAGCCCCAGCATTTT.

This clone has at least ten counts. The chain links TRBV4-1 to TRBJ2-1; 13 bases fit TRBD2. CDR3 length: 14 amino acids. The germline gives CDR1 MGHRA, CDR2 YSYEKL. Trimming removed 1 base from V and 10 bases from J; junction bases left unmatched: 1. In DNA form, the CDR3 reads TGCGCCAGCAGCCAAGGGGGACTAGCGGGGGAGCAGTTCTTC. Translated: CASSQGGLAGEQFF.

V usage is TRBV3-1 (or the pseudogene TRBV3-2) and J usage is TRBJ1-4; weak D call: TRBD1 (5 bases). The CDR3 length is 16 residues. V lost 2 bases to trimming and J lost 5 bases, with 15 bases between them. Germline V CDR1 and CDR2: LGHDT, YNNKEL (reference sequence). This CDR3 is CASSQTPWGGNEKLFF. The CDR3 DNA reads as TGTGCCAGCAGCCAAACCCCATGGGGGGGAAATGAAAAACTGTTTTTT.

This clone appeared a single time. The CDR3 DNA reads as TGTGCCAGCAGTGACGCAGGGAAAGATACGCAGTATTTT. Protein: CASSDAGKDTQYF. The V call is TRBV6-1, the J call TRBJ2-3; perhaps TRBD1 as D (5 bases). There are 13 residues in the CDR3. Germline V CDR1 and CDR2: MNHNS, SASEGT. The V end lost 3 bases, the J end lost 5 bases, and 9 bases lay between the germline ends.

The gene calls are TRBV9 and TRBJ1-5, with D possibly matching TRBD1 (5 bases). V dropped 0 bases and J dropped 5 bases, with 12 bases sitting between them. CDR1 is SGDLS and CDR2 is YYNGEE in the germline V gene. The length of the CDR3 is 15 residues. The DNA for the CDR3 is TGTGCCAGCAGCGTAGAAGGGGCAGAGTATCAGCCCCAGCATTTT. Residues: CASSVEGAEYQPQHF.